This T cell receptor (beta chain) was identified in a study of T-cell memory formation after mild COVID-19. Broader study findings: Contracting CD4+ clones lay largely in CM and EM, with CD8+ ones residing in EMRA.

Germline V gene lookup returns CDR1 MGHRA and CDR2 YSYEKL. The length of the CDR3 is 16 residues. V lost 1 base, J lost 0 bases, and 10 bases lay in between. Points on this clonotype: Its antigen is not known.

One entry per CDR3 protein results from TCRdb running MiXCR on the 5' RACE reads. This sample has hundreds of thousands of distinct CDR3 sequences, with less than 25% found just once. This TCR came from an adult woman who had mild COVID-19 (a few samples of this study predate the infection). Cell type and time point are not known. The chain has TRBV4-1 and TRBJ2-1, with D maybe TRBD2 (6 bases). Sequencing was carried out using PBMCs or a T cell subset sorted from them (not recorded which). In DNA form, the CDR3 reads TGCGCCAGCAGCCAAGGGGGGGTCCGCTCCTACAATGAGCAGTTCTTC. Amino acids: CASSQGGVRSYNEQFF.